This T cell receptor (beta chain) was documented in a study of T cells after yellow fever vaccination. Overall study results and limits: Re-detected after boosting: most primary clones, 95% to 98% of CD4 and over 80% of CD8. Of the clonotypes, a small share occurred in both CD4 and CD8 compartments.

The table lists this clonotype with many counts. The target antigen is unknown. The ends lost 3 bases at V and 6 bases at J; junction bases unmatched: 5. The CDR3 totals 15 residues. CDR1 is LGHNA and CDR2 is YSLEER in the germline V gene. MiXCR was run by TCRdb on the 5' RACE reads, yielding one entry per CDR3 protein. The sample lists about 310,000 distinct CDR3 sequences, roughly 3.5% occurring once. This TCR came from a man between 18 and 29 years old who received the YFV17D yellow fever vaccine. The starting material was PBMCs, obtained on the day of the yellow fever booster vaccination. The genes are TRBV4-3 and TRBJ1-6; TRBD1 matches 7 bases. The CDR3 reads CASSQRTGSNSPLHF. The DNA for the CDR3 is TGCGCCAGCAGCCAGAGGACAGGTTCTAATTCACCCCTCCACTTT.